This T cell receptor beta chain was found in a study of blood T cell repertoires in COVID-19. Study as a whole: T cells, B-cell-depleted T cells, or PBMCs provided the cDNA or gDNA that served as material.

Those enrolled, adults aged roughly 18 to 89 years, came from 24 US areas. Donors were grouped by their self-reported clinical history. CDR3 length equals 16 residues. Trimming cost V 3 bases and J 2 bases, with 17 bases left between them. Germline loops: CDR1 MDHEN, CDR2 SYDVKM. In the original workflow: Using reference gene primer amplification, nucleated cell counts were estimated. Profiling relied on immunoSEQ multiplex PCR, and the TCRdb table lists in-frame clones only, not all of them. The V and J calls and the clone size are those of that table, but D and trimming were determined from the DNA. The sample lists a few hundred thousand clones; more than 80% were seen once.

The genes are TRBV28 and TRBJ2-7, with D possibly matching TRBD2 (6 bases). This sequence was found in a woman under 30 in a cohort exposed to, infected with or recovered from COVID-19 (not recorded which). The sample comprised PBMCs or T cells enriched from blood (not recorded which). CDR3 coding DNA: TGTGCCAGCAGTTTTGGGGGGTTTAGCGGAACCTACGAGCAGTACTTC. Translating gives CASSFGGFSGTYEQYF.